This T cell receptor (beta chain) was recorded in a study of blood T cell repertoires in COVID-19. At the level of the study: COVID-19 samples from acute and convalescent phases originated in the United States, Italy and Spain. T cells, B-cell-depleted T cells, or PBMCs supplied cDNA or gDNA.

This CDR3 has 11 residues. Germline assignment: CDR1 SQVTM and CDR2 ANQGSEA. Trimming removed 4 bases at V and 8 bases at J, with 11 bases between. Original processing methods: Reference gene primer amplification yielded estimated nucleated cell counts. This table comes from immunoSEQ multiplex PCR, and its TCRdb copy is limited to in-frame clones, with some not included. V, J and clone size are taken as reported in that table, and D and trimming were inferred from the DNA itself. Of about 76,000 clones listed, around 90% are singletons. The J gene is TRBJ1-2, the V gene TRBV29-1; unclear D gene. Sequenced: peripheral blood. The receptor was derived from a man between 45 and 60 years old with active COVID-19. As DNA, the CDR3 is TGCAGCGTTGGGAGGGTGGACGGCTACACCTTC. This encodes CSVGRVDGYTF.